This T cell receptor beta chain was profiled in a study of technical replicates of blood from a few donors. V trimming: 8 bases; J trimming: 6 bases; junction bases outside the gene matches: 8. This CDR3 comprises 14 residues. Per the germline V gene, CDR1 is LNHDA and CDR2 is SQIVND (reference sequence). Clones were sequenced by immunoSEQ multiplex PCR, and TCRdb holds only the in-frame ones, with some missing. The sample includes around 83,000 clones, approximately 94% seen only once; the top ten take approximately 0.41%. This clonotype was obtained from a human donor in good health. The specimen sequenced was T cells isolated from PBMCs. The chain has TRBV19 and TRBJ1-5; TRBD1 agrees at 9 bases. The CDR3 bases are TGTGCCAGTGTTCTCCGGGACAGGGCTCAGCCCCAGCATTTT. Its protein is CASVLRDRAQPQHF.